This entry lists 6 T cell receptor beta chains sequenced from one sample in a study of T cell changes during pregnancy in multiple sclerosis. Sequencing was performed with immunoSEQ multiplex PCR; in TCRdb, only in-frame clones are kept and a portion is missing. The sample lists some 100,000 clones; 85% to 95% were seen once. The sample was peripheral blood, taken in the second trimester of pregnancy. These receptors originate from a female donor with multiple sclerosis, enrolled in a pregnancy study.

The chain uses TRBV27 and TRBJ1-1, with 10 bases identical to TRBD1. After removal of 8 bases from V and 1 base from J, the junction contained 7 bases not matched to a gene. This CDR3 is built from 15 residues. Germline V gene sequence: CDR1 MNHEY, CDR2 SMNVEV (reference sequence). The CDR3 coding sequence is TGTGCCAGCGTTGGAGGGACAGGGGCGAACACTGAAGCTTTCTTT. This encodes CASVGGTGANTEAFF.

The gene calls are TRBV4-1 and TRBJ2-2, with TRBD2 as a possible D gene (5 bases). Germline lookup yields CDR1 MGHRA and CDR2 YSYEKL. CDR3 size: 16 residues. V was pared by 3 bases and J by 4 bases, with 15 bases between. The CDR3 DNA reads TGCGCCAGCAGCCACAAGTCGGGGATTGGCACCGGGGAGCTGTTTTTT. Translation: CASSHKSGIGTGELFF.

The chain combines TRBV18 with TRBJ2-1; D is perhaps TRBD2 (6 bases). This CDR3 is built from 16 residues. Germline CDR1 and CDR2: KGHSH and LQKENI. The ends were cut back, 0 bases at V and 4 bases at J, with 13 bases in the middle. The CDR3 DNA follows: TGTGCCAGCTCACCACCTGGGGCGGGGTATTACAATGAGCAGTTCTTC. Translating gives CASSPPGAGYYNEQFF.

The genes are TRBV2 and TRBJ1-2; D not resolved. The CDR3 is made up of 14 amino acids. Germline CDR1 SNHLY, CDR2 FYNNEI. The ends were cut back, 3 bases at V and 4 bases at J, with 12 bases in the middle. The CDR3 spells CASSERVSSYGYTF. Here the CDR3 DNA reads TGTGCCAGCAGTGAGCGGGTTTCTTCCTATGGCTACACCTTC.

The CDR3 sequence is CASSVEGGPHNEQFF. The CDR3 nucleotides are TGTGCCAGCAGCGTAGAGGGCGGGCCCCACAATGAGCAGTTCTTC. V and J are TRBV9 and TRBJ2-1; maybe TRBD2 (5 bases). The CDR3 sequence is 15 residues long. CDR1 is SGDLS and CDR2 is YYNGEE in the germline V gene. Trimming stripped 0 bases from V and 5 bases from J, with 12 bases between.

V usage is TRBV27 and J usage is TRBJ2-7, with 8 bases matching TRBD2. Germline-derived CDR1 and CDR2 are MNHEY and SMNVEV (reference sequence). CDR3 size: 20 residues. After removal of 5 bases from V and 0 bases from J, the junction contained 21 bases not matched to a gene. The CDR3 DNA is TGTGCCAGCAGTCCACGGTATAGCGGGATAAACACCCAGAGCTCCTACGAGCAGTACTTC. Translation gives CASSPRYSGINTQSSYEQYF.